The 8 T cell receptor beta chains in this list originate from one sample, sequenced in a study of blood T cell repertoires in COVID-19. Assay used: immunoSEQ multiplex PCR; TCRdb lists only in-frame clones, some missing. The sample consists of around 250,000 clones, roughly nine tenths of them appearing once. Sequencing input: peripheral blood. These receptor sequences come from a man aged 35 to 55 with active or convalescent COVID-19.

This chain links TRBV5-6 with TRBJ1-2; TRBD1 is a possible D gene (5 bases). Trimming removed 0 bases at V and 3 bases at J, with 6 bases between. Germline V gene lookup returns CDR1 SGHDT and CDR2 YYEEEE. The CDR3 length is 13 residues. CDR3 sequence: CASSLAGDYGYTF. For the CDR3, the DNA is TGTGCCAGCAGCTTGGCGGGGGACTATGGCTACACCTTC.

V is TRBV10-3 and J is TRBJ1-6, with 8 bases fitting TRBD1. Germline values: CDR1 ENHRY, CDR2 SYGVKD. V was clipped by 6 bases and J by 10 bases; unmatched bases: 14. The CDR3 has 16 amino acids. Written as DNA, the CDR3 is TGTGCCATCAGCGCCAAACCCGGGACAGGAGAATCACCCCTCCACTTT. Protein: CAISAKPGTGESPLHF.

The V gene is TRBV4-1, the J gene TRBJ1-1; weak D call: TRBD1 (5 bases). CDR1 MGHRA and CDR2 YSYEKL come from the germline V gene. V shed 3 bases and J shed 6 bases, with 17 bases lying between them. The CDR3 runs 15 residues. CDR3 in amino acids: CASSHSTGTRAEAFF. CDR3 sequence (DNA): TGCGCCAGCAGCCACTCCACCGGGACTAGAGCTGAAGCTTTCTTT.

V and J are TRBV5-1 and TRBJ1-2; possibly TRBD1 for D (5 bases). The germline V gene encodes CDR1 SGHRS and CDR2 YFSETQ. The CDR3 has 14 residues. Trimming took 4 bases from V and 8 from J, leaving 18 bases between them. The chain's CDR3 is CASSRDNQGLGYTF. Written as DNA, the CDR3 is TGCGCCAGCAGCCGAGATAACCAGGGACTGGGCTACACCTTC.

The rearrangement joins TRBV7-8 to TRBJ2-7, with D perhaps TRBD1 (6 bases). V gave up 5 bases and J gave up 4 bases, with 9 bases separating them. The CDR3 length is 12 residues. In germline, CDR1 is SGHVS, CDR2 FQNEAQ. The CDR3 region is CASSRTDYEQYF. DNA of the CDR3: TGTGCCAGCAGCAGGACAGATTACGAGCAGTACTTC. The full variable domain, with the rest looked up from reference TRBV7-8 and TRBJ2-7, is GAGVSQSPRYKVAKRGQDVALRCDPISGHVSLFWYQQALGQGPEFLTYFQNEAQLDKSGLPSDRFFAERPEGSVSTLKIQRTQQEDSAVYLCASSRTDYEQYFGPGTRLTVT.

A few counts support this clone. The chain carries TRBV12-3 or TRBV12-4 and TRBJ1-2; D remains unclear. Trimming removed 7 bases from V and 4 bases from J, with 13 bases in between. The CDR3 has 13 residues. CDR3 sequence: CASTLNGAYGYTF. CDR3 DNA: TGTGCCAGCACCCTTAACGGTGCCTATGGCTACACCTTC.

The V call is TRBV18, the J call TRBJ2-1; TRBD1 matches 12 bases. The germline gives CDR1 KGHSH, CDR2 LQKENI. J lost 9 bases, V lost 5 bases, and 8 bases had no gene match. The CDR3 length is 15 residues. In nucleotides, the CDR3 is TGTGCCAGCTCAACCCCGGGACAGGGGGCCGTTGAGCAGTTCTTC. This gives the protein CASSTPGQGAVEQFF.

The chain has TRBV9 and TRBJ1-1; 8 positions agree with TRBD1. Per germline, CDR1 SGDLS and CDR2 YYNGEE. V trimming: 6 bases; J trimming: 3 bases; junction bases outside the gene matches: 1. CDR3 length: 12 amino acids. The CDR3 DNA follows: TGTGCCAGCAAGGGACAGGACACTGAAGCTTTCTTT. Amino acids: CASKGQDTEAFF. The full variable domain, with the rest looked up from reference TRBV9 and TRBJ1-1, is DSGVTQTPKHLITATGQRVTLRCSPRSGDLSVYWYQQSLDQGLQFLIQYYNGEERAKGNILERFSAQQFPDLHSELNLSSLELGDSALYFCASKGQDTEAFFGQGTRLTVV.